This TCR beta chain was sequenced in a study of CD8 T cells in ankylosing spondylitis. Libraries for TCR beta were made by quantitative 5'-RACE with molecular barcodes. Via MiXCR, TCRdb re-called the 5' RACE reads, giving one row per CDR3 protein. The table lists about 140,000 distinct CDR3 sequences, more than 7% of them singletons. Trimming pared 2 bases from V and 5 bases from J, leaving 7 bases between. The germline CDR1 and CDR2 sequences are DFQATT and SNEGSKA (reference sequence). This CDR3 comprises 11 residues. Study results and caveats: About 8 highly homologous variants made up a TCR beta motif, and this motif appeared characteristic of ankylosing spondylitis blood. Some of the motif variants had earlier been found in reactive arthritis patients' fluid and blood. Matched ankylosing spondylitis synovial fluid reportedly contained a significantly enriched population of disease-linked clones.

Of note for this clonotype: Its antigen is as yet unknown.

The genes are TRBV20-1 and TRBJ2-7, with D uncertain. The sequence derives from a male donor with ankylosing spondylitis. The specimen sequenced was synovial fluid, either unsorted or a sorted T cell fraction (not recorded which). This CDR3 is CSARTQHEQYF. DNA of the CDR3: TGCAGTGCTAGAACCCAGCACGAGCAGTACTTC.